This T cell receptor (beta chain) came from a study of cytomegalovirus exposure and HLA in healthy donors. Germline V CDR1 and CDR2: SGHRS, YFSETQ. With 3 bases clipped from V and 6 bases from J, the junction kept 9 bases outside the gene matches. This CDR3 contains 15 residues. A word on this clone: The target antigen is unknown.

Study-wide points: Rare TCR sequences predominated, though certain public TCRs were found in many donors.

The data were produced by immunoSEQ multiplex PCR, yet TCRdb's version contains in-frame clones alone and is incomplete. The repertoire consists of approximately 220,000 clones, with approximately 87% occurring once and the leading ten covering 2.6%. This receptor was identified in a man between 18 and 35 years old in good health and CMV-seronegative. Sequencing used PBMCs. The V call is TRBV5-1, the J call TRBJ2-3; 8 positions match TRBD2. Here the CDR3 reads CASSSNSGAGDTQYF. DNA of the CDR3: TGCGCCAGCAGCTCCAATAGCGGGGCCGGGGATACGCAGTATTTT. The full variable domain, with the rest looked up from reference TRBV5-1 and TRBJ2-3, is KAGVTQTPRYLIKTRGQQVTLSCSPISGHRSVSWYQQTPGQGLQFLFEYFSETQRNKGNFPGRFSGRQFSNSRSEMNVSTLELGDSALYLCASSSNSGAGDTQYFGPGTRLTVL.